This paragraph covers one TCR beta chain sequence. The data derive from a study of T cell changes during pregnancy in multiple sclerosis. There are 18 residues in the CDR3. Trimming left V 1 base short and J 6 bases short, with 24 bases between. In germline, CDR1 is SGHTA, CDR2 FQGNSA. Profiled with immunoSEQ multiplex PCR; TCRdb holds only in-frame clones, not every one. The sample contains more than 40,000 clones, about 88% of which appear only once. Sequences were derived from CD4+ T cells from peripheral blood mononuclear cells, sampled in the first trimester of pregnancy. The chain joins TRBV7-2 to TRBJ1-1, with D maybe TRBD1 (5 bases). This sequence originates from a female donor with multiple sclerosis, enrolled in a pregnancy study. This chain's CDR3 is CASSLDGVGGGLLSEAFF. CDR3 nucleotide sequence: TGTGCCAGCAGCTTAGACGGTGTTGGCGGGGGATTACTCTCTGAAGCTTTCTTT.